The 30 T cell receptor beta chains listed next were all sequenced from one sample in a study of blood T cell repertoires in COVID-19. Produced via immunoSEQ multiplex PCR; TCRdb's table is partial and in-frame only. The sample shows about 170,000 clones, approximately 86% of them seen only once. Sequencing was performed on peripheral blood. Receptors were obtained from a man in his sixties who had recovered from COVID-19.

The rearrangement links TRBV4-3 to TRBJ2-3; 7 bases are a match to TRBD2. CDR1 LGHNA and CDR2 YSLEER come from the germline V gene. J gave up 8 bases and V 3 bases, and 8 bases lay outside the gene matches. The CDR3 is made up of 14 amino acids. The CDR3 DNA reads as TGCGCCAGCAGCCAGGGGGAGGGCCCGGTTACGCAGTATTTT. Encoded protein: CASSQGEGPVTQYF.

The chain employs TRBV7-8 and TRBJ1-1, with 7 bases fitting TRBD1. The germline gives CDR1 SGHVS, CDR2 FQNEAQ. V lost 5 bases to trimming and J lost 3 bases; unmatched junction nucleotides: 12. CDR3 length equals 16 residues. CDR3 residues: CASSPRQGRGYTEAFF. The CDR3 DNA reads TGTGCCAGCAGCCCACGACAGGGTAGGGGGTACACTGAAGCTTTCTTT.

V and J are TRBV5-1 and TRBJ1-1; D remains unclear. V was cut by 0 bases and J by 0 bases, with 6 bases left in between. CDR3 length: 14 residues. Germline V lookup: CDR1 SGHRS, CDR2 YFSETQ. CDR3 amino acids: CASSLGLMNTEAFF. In nucleotides, the CDR3 is TGCGCCAGCAGCTTGGGACTAATGAACACTGAAGCTTTCTTT.

Here the CDR3 DNA reads TGTGCCAGTAGTATCCCCGCAGGAGGGGGCGGAGGTCAGCCCCAGCATTTT. Amino acids: CASSIPAGGGGGQPQHF. The chain is built from TRBV19 and TRBJ1-5, with TRBD1 matching over 7 bases. The CDR3 sequence is 17 residues long. The V segment lost 3 bases and the J segment 6 bases; nucleotides outside the gene matches: 14. Germline assignment: CDR1 LNHDA and CDR2 SQIVND (reference sequence).

The V and J genes are TRBV5-6 and TRBJ2-5, with a tentative D call TRBD1 (6 bases). Germline CDR1 SGHDT, CDR2 YYEEEE. V dropped 2 bases and J dropped 2 bases, with 10 bases sitting between them. The CDR3 has 14 amino acids. For the CDR3, the DNA is TGTGCCAGCAGCTTTCCAGGGGTTCAAGAGACCCAGTACTTC. Its protein is CASSFPGVQETQYF. The full variable domain, its missing parts supplied by reference TRBV5-6 and TRBJ2-5, is DAGVTQSPTHLIKTRGQQVTLRCSPKSGHDTVSWYQQALGQGPQFIFQYYEEEERQRGNFPDRFSGHQFPNYSSELNVNALLLGDSALYLCASSFPGVQETQYFGPGTRLLVL.

In this sample, this clone turned up a few times. V is TRBV6-5 and J is TRBJ1-5; TRBD1 is a possible D gene (5 bases). This CDR3 comprises 15 residues. Per germline, CDR1 MNHEY and CDR2 SVGAGI. The ends were cut back, 0 bases at V and 3 bases at J, with 9 bases in the middle. The DNA of the CDR3 is TGTGCCAGCAGTTACTCGGGGCAGGACAATCAGCCCCAGCATTTT. It yields the protein CASSYSGQDNQPQHF.

The rearrangement joins TRBV3-1 (or the pseudogene TRBV3-2) to TRBJ2-3; the D gene is possibly TRBD1 (6 bases). From germline, CDR1 is LGHDT and CDR2 YNNKEL (reference sequence). The CDR3 consists of 15 residues. Trimming pared 1 base from V and 6 bases from J, leaving 14 bases between. DNA of the CDR3: TGTGCCAGCAGCCAAGGTGCGGCAGGGGCCGATACGCAGTATTTT. This gives the protein CASSQGAAGADTQYF.

The chain has TRBV9 and TRBJ2-1, with D tentatively TRBD1 (6 bases). V lost 5 bases, J lost 5 bases, and 14 bases lay in between. Per the germline V gene, CDR1 is SGDLS and CDR2 is YYNGEE. The CDR3 runs 14 residues. The CDR3 protein is CASSDPGADNEQFF. In nucleotides, the CDR3 is TGTGCCAGCAGTGACCCAGGGGCGGACAATGAGCAGTTCTTC.

The chain employs TRBV6-5 and TRBJ1-2; D perhaps matches TRBD1 (5 bases). Germline V gene sequence: CDR1 MNHEY, CDR2 SVGAGI. V was trimmed by 6 bases and J by 9 bases, leaving 11 bases between them. The CDR3 runs to 11 residues. The CDR3 nucleotides are TGTGCCAGCAGGATAACAGGTAGCTACACCTTC. This codes for CASRITGSYTF.

The V gene is TRBV4-2, the J gene TRBJ2-5; D is possibly TRBD2 (6 bases). The germline V gene has CDR1 LGHNA and CDR2 YNFKEQ. The CDR3 runs 15 residues. Between the trimmed V and J ends, which lost 1 base and 2 bases, there was a span of 11 bases. The CDR3 is CASSQGVGGQETQYF. CDR3 DNA sequence: TGTGCCAGCAGCCAAGGAGTGGGAGGTCAAGAGACCCAGTACTTC.

The V call is TRBV29-1, the J call TRBJ2-3; tentatively, D is TRBD1 (7 bases). CDR3 size: 14 residues. CDR1 is SQVTM, CDR2 ANQGSEA, per germline. The ends were cut back, 6 bases at V and 5 bases at J, with 18 bases in the middle. The CDR3 spells CSVAAGQTRDTQYF. CDR3 nucleotide sequence: TGCAGCGTCGCCGCGGGACAGACTCGAGATACGCAGTATTTT.

The chain uses TRBV30 and TRBJ1-5; a possible D gene is TRBD1 (5 bases). The germline gives CDR1 GTSNPN, CDR2 SVGIG (reference sequence). V dropped 5 bases and J dropped 7 bases, with 15 bases sitting between them. The CDR3 is 13 amino acids. The DNA for the CDR3 is TGTGCCTGGGCACCAAGGGGTGGGCAGCCCCAGCATTTT. Translating it yields CAWAPRGGQPQHF.

This clone was detected a few times. The rearrangement joins TRBV29-1 to TRBJ2-5, with 9 bases that match TRBD1. The CDR3 runs 13 residues. The ends lost 4 bases at V and 5 bases at J; junction bases unmatched: 5. Germline V gene lookup returns CDR1 SQVTM and CDR2 ANQGSEA. The CDR3 nucleotides read TGCAGCGTTGGAACAGGGGGCCTGGAGACCCAGTACTTC. This gives the protein CSVGTGGLETQYF.

V usage is TRBV5-1 and J usage is TRBJ1-3, with D possibly being TRBD1 (6 bases). V was cut by 1 base and J by 2 bases, with 7 bases left in between. The length of the CDR3 is 14 residues. Germline V gene lookup returns CDR1 SGHRS and CDR2 YFSETQ. CDR3 region: CASSLTGTGNTIYF. Written as DNA, the CDR3 is TGCGCCAGCAGCTTGACAGGGACTGGAAACACCATATATTTT.

J is TRBJ2-3 and V is TRBV9; a possible D gene is TRBD1 (6 bases). V was trimmed by 1 base and J by 4 bases, leaving 16 bases between them. Germline CDR1 SGDLS, CDR2 YYNGEE. CDR3 length: 16 amino acids. As DNA, the CDR3 is TGTGCCAGCAGCGTACGAGGGGCAGGGGTCCCAGATACGCAGTATTTT. It yields the protein CASSVRGAGVPDTQYF.

This chain uses TRBV19 with TRBJ2-7; TRBD1 matches 7 bases. This CDR3 region has 14 residues. Germline V gene sequence: CDR1 LNHDA, CDR2 SQIVND (reference sequence). V lost 3 bases and J lost 0; bases outside the gene matches: 2. In DNA form, the CDR3 reads TGTGCCAGTAGTATCCGGACAGGCTCCTACGAGCAGTACTTC. This codes for CASSIRTGSYEQYF.

The chain joins TRBV7-3 to TRBJ2-3, with D perhaps matching TRBD1 (5 bases). Germline V gene sequence: CDR1 SGHTA, CDR2 FQGTGA. The CDR3 extends over 14 amino acids. Trimming pared 5 bases from V and 4 bases from J, leaving 13 bases between. The CDR3 DNA follows: TGTGCCAGCAGCCCCCAGGGCCCCTCAGATACGCAGTATTTT. As protein: CASSPQGPSDTQYF.

V usage is TRBV5-1 and J usage is TRBJ2-5; TRBD2 aligns across 12 bases. CDR3 length: 17 residues. Germline lookup yields CDR1 SGHRS and CDR2 YFSETQ. Trimming took 0 bases from V and 5 from J; bases not matched to a gene: 8. The CDR3 DNA follows: TGCGCCAGCAGCTTGGTGGCTAGCGGGGGGGTCGCCGAGACCCAGTACTTC. It is translated as CASSLVASGGVAETQYF.

The chain carries TRBV5-1 and TRBJ2-5; possibly TRBD1 for D (5 bases). The CDR3 is 15 amino acids. Germline V gene sequence: CDR1 SGHRS, CDR2 YFSETQ. Trimming took off 4 bases at V and 3 bases at J, with 16 bases between the two ends. The chain's CDR3 is CASSLLAGREETQYF. The CDR3 nucleotides are TGCGCCAGCAGCCTCCTTGCAGGCAGGGAAGAGACCCAGTACTTC.

Of note for this clone: At one end, the junction sequence differs from germline, possibly due to a read error. This chain connects TRBV11-2 to TRBJ1-3; 9 bases fit TRBD1. Germline V gives CDR1 SGHAT, CDR2 FQNNGV. This CDR3 has 14 amino acids. CDR3: CASSLDRGGNTIYF. The CDR3 region has the DNA TGTGCCAGCAGCCTAGACAGGGGGGGAAACACCATATATTTT. Combining the CDR3 with reference TRBV11-2 and TRBJ1-3 gives the whole variable domain EAGVAQSPRYKIIEKRQSVAFWCNPISGHATLYWYQQILGQGPKLLIQFQNNGVVDDSQLPKDRFSAERLKGVDSTLKIQPAKLEDSAVYLCASSLDRGGNTIYFGEGSWLTVV.

J is TRBJ2-7 and V is TRBV6-5; D gene uncertain. In germline, CDR1 is MNHEY, CDR2 SVGAGI. CDR3 length: 14 residues. V was trimmed by 3 bases and J by 2 bases, leaving 11 bases between them. Here the CDR3 reads CASSYGGNPYEQYF. CDR3 DNA sequence: TGTGCCAGCAGTTATGGCGGAAACCCCTACGAGCAGTACTTC.

The chain links TRBV29-1 to TRBJ2-2; D is unclear. Germline V gene data show CDR1 as SQVTM and CDR2 as ANQGSEA. The CDR3 consists of 13 residues. V was trimmed by 0 bases and J by 4 bases, leaving 6 bases between them. DNA for the CDR3: TGCAGCGTTGAAGAACACAGCACCGGGGAGCTGTTTTTT. It is translated as CSVEEHSTGELFF.

The rearrangement links TRBV10-3 to TRBJ2-2; possibly TRBD1 for D (6 bases). Deletions cut 1 base from V and 5 bases from J, with 14 bases between. The CDR3 sequence is 16 residues long. Germline CDR1 ENHRY, CDR2 SYGVKD. The CDR3 sequence: CAISEFTGSGTGELFF. The DNA of the CDR3 is TGTGCCATCAGTGAGTTCACAGGGAGCGGAACCGGGGAGCTGTTTTTT.

V is TRBV5-4 and J is TRBJ2-1, with 9 nucleotides matching TRBD2. V was pared by 3 bases and J by 2 bases, with 3 bases of the junction left unmatched. The germline gives CDR1 SGHNT, CDR2 YYREEE (reference sequence). The CDR3 loop spans 15 amino acids. The CDR3 reads CASSSSSGAYNEQFF. The CDR3 region has the DNA TGTGCCAGCAGCTCATCTAGCGGGGCCTACAATGAGCAGTTCTTC.

The V and J genes are TRBV11-1 and TRBJ1-4, with TRBD1 identical over 9 bases. Trimming took 5 bases from V and 4 from J; bases not matched to a gene: 5. Germline V gene lookup returns CDR1 SGHAT and CDR2 FQDESV (reference sequence). The CDR3 length is 15 residues. The CDR3 protein is CASSHGTGNNEKLFF. As DNA, the CDR3 is TGTGCCAGCAGCCACGGGACAGGGAATAATGAAAAACTGTTTTTT.

J is TRBJ1-4 and V is TRBV9, with 12 positions matching TRBD1. Losses at the gene ends were 2 bases for V and 8 bases for J; bases not matched to a gene: 7. The CDR3 is 16 residues long. CDR1 and CDR2 (germline): SGDLS, YYNGEE. The CDR3 here is CASSVGRDRGREKLFF. CDR3 in DNA: TGTGCCAGCAGCGTCGGCCGGGACAGGGGGCGAGAAAAACTGTTTTTT. The whole variable domain, filled in from reference TRBV9 and TRBJ1-4, reads DSGVTQTPKHLITATGQRVTLRCSPRSGDLSVYWYQQSLDQGLQFLIQYYNGEERAKGNILERFSAQQFPDLHSELNLSSLELGDSALYFCASSVGRDRGREKLFFGSGTQLSVL.

The rearrangement uses TRBV7-2 and TRBJ1-4; unclear D gene. Germline V lookup: CDR1 SGHTA, CDR2 FQGNSA. V lost 5 bases, J lost 6 bases, and 13 bases lay in between. The CDR3 is 14 amino acids. CDR3 DNA sequence: TGTGCCAGCAGCCTAATAGTTTCCGATGAAAAACTGTTTTTT. Protein sequence: CASSLIVSDEKLFF.

The chain is built from TRBV11-2 and TRBJ2-7; 9 bases match TRBD1. Trimming cost V 2 bases and J 3 bases; bases outside gene matches: 5. The CDR3 consists of 15 residues. CDR1 and CDR2 (germline): SGHAT, FQNNGV. Written as DNA, the CDR3 is TGTGCCAGCAGCTTATATGAGACAGGGGGCTACGAGCAGTACTTC. As protein: CASSLYETGGYEQYF. The full variable domain, with the rest looked up from reference TRBV11-2 and TRBJ2-7, is EAGVAQSPRYKIIEKRQSVAFWCNPISGHATLYWYQQILGQGPKLLIQFQNNGVVDDSQLPKDRFSAERLKGVDSTLKIQPAKLEDSAVYLCASSLYETGGYEQYFGPGTRLTVT.

This clone was recorded once. The chain joins TRBV9 to TRBJ2-7, with D perhaps matching TRBD1 (5 bases). The ends were cut back, 4 bases at V and 2 bases at J, with 13 bases in the middle. The CDR3 is 14 amino acids. Per the germline V gene, CDR1 is SGDLS and CDR2 is YYNGEE. CDR3 bases: TGTGCCAGCAGCCCCCTCAGGGATGCCTACGAGCAGTACTTC. Amino acid sequence: CASSPLRDAYEQYF.

In this sample, this clone turned up many times. The V and J genes are TRBV19 and TRBJ1-2; 9 bases are shared with TRBD1. Germline loops: CDR1 LNHDA, CDR2 SQIVND (reference sequence). Trimming cost V 5 bases and J 2 bases; bases outside gene matches: 9. There are 16 residues in the CDR3. In DNA form, the CDR3 reads TGTGCCAGTAGTGGTACTCGGACAGGGGCGAACTATGGCTACACCTTC. The encoded protein is CASSGTRTGANYGYTF.